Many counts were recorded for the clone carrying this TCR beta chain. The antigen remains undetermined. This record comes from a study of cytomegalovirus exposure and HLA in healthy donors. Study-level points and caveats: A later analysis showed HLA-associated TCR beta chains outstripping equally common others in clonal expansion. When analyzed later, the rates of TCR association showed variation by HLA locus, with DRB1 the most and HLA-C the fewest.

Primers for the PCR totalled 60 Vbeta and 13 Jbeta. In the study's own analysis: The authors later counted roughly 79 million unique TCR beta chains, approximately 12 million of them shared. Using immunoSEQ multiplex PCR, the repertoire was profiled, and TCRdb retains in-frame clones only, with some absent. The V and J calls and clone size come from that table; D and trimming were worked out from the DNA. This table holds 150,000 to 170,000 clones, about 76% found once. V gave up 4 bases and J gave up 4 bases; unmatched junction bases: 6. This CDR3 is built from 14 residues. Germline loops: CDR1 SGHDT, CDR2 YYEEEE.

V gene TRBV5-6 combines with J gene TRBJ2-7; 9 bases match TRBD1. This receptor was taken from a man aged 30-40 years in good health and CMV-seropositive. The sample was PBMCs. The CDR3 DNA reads TGTGCCAGCAGCCTGGGACAGGGAAGGTACGAGCAGTACTTC. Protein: CASSLGQGRYEQYF.